This T cell receptor (beta chain) emerged from a study of beta chain features in type 1 diabetes. As every portion of the isolated RNA was reverse transcribed, the sequencing read expressed TCRB transcripts. Profiling relied on immunoSEQ multiplex PCR, and the TCRdb table lists in-frame clones only, not all of them. The sample has approximately 150,000 clones, approximately 8.4% seen once. In this sample, this clone turned up a few times. This CDR3 is built from 13 residues. V lost 3 bases and J 0 bases, leaving 7 bases between the germline ends. Germline values: CDR1 SGHRS, CDR2 YFSETQ. This receptor was obtained from a young woman in good health. The sequencing input was central memory CD4+ T cells from blood. The rearrangement uses TRBV5-1 and TRBJ2-7; D is perhaps TRBD1 (5 bases). The CDR3 sequence: CASSSGSSYEQYF. CDR3 sequence (DNA): TGCGCCAGCAGCTCAGGGTCCTCCTACGAGCAGTACTTC.